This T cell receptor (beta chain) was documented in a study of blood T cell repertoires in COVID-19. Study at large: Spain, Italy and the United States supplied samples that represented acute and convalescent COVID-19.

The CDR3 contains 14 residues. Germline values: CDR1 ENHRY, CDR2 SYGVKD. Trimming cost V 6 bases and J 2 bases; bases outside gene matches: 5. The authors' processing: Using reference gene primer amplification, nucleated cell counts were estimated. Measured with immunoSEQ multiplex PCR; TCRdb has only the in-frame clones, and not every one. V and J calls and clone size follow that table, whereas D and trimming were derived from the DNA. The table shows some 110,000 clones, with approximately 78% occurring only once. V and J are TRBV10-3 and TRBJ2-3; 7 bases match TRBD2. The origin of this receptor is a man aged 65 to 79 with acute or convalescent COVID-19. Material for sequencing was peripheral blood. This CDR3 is CAISLGGITDTQYF. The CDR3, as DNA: TGTGCCATCAGCCTCGGGGGGATCACAGATACGCAGTATTTT.